The next 2 T cell receptor beta chains were all read from a single sample in a study of CD8+CD57+ T cells in acquired aplastic anemia. It was genomic DNA that served as the template for profiling TCR beta VDJ and CDR3. In TCRdb, the reads were re-called with MiXCR into one record per CDR3 protein. This table has a few hundred thousand distinct CDR3 sequences, approximately 55% appearing once. The specimen sequenced was sorted CD4+, CD8+, or CD8+CD57+ T cells (not recorded which) from PBMCs. The receptors come from a human donor with severe aplastic anemia or a healthy control (not recorded which).

This chain connects TRBV2 to TRBJ1-2; 12 bases fit TRBD1. Germline assignment: CDR1 SNHLY and CDR2 FYNNEI. Trimming cost V 4 bases and J 3 bases; bases outside gene matches: 3. The CDR3 length is 15 residues. The CDR3 is CASSVGTGGYYGYTF. As DNA, the CDR3 is TGTGCCAGCAGTGTGGGGACAGGGGGCTACTATGGCTACACCTTC.

The chain has TRBV10-2 and TRBJ1-3, with 9 bases that match TRBD1. With V trimmed by 6 bases and J by 0 bases, 6 bases remained unmatched. Germline V lookup: CDR1 WSHSY, CDR2 SAAADI. The CDR3 is 16 amino acids. CDR3 sequence: CASSPDRGGSGNTIYF. The CDR3, as DNA: TGCGCCAGCAGCCCTGACAGGGGGGGCTCTGGAAACACCATATATTTT.